This T cell receptor beta chain was profiled in a study of radiotherapy plus CTLA-4 blockade in lung cancer. Overall study: Overall, approximately 17% of patients showed an objective response, while over 25% attained disease control. Findings of the study overall: TCR clones originating in tumors grew in number in blood after radiotherapy plus ipilimumab.

The repertoire was sequenced with immunoSEQ multiplex PCR; TCRdb's copy has only in-frame clones and lacks some. The sample lists approximately 89,000 clones; around 86% were seen once. V lost 0 bases and J lost 2; bases outside the gene matches: 3. The CDR3 loop spans 16 amino acids. In germline, CDR1 is MNHEY, CDR2 SVGAGI. Points on this clone: As yet, its antigen is unknown.

The chain links TRBV6-5 to TRBJ1-2, with 10 bases fitting TRBD1. The input for sequencing was peripheral blood, taken from a patient treated with radiotherapy plus ipilimumab. This receptor was identified in a human donor with non-small cell lung cancer that progressed on radiotherapy plus ipilimumab. The CDR3 here is CASSYSTGGQNYGYTF. The CDR3 nucleotides are TGTGCCAGCAGTTACTCGACAGGGGGCCAAAACTATGGCTACACCTTC.